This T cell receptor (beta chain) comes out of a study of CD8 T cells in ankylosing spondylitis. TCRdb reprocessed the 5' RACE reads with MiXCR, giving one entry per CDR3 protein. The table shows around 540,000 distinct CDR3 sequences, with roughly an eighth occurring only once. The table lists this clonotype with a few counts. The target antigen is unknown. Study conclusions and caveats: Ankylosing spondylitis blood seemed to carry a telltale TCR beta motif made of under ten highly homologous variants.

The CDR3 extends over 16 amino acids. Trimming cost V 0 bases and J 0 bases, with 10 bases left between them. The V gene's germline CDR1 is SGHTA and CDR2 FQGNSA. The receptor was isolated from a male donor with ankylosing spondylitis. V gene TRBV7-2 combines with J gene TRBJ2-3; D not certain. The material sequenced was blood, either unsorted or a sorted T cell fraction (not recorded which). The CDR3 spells CASSLASTSSTDTQYF. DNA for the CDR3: TGTGCCAGCAGCTTAGCCTCAACTTCTAGCACAGATACGCAGTATTTT.